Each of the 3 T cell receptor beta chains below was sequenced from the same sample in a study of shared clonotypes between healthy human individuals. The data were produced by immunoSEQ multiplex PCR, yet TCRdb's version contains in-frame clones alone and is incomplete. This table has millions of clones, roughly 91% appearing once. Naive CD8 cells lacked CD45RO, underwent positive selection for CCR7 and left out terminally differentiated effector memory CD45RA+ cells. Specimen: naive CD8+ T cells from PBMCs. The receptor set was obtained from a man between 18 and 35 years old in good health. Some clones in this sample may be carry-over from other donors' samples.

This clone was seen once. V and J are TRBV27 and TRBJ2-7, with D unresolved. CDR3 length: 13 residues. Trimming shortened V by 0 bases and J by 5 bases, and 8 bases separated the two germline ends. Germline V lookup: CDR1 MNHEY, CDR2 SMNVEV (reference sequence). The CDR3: CASSLSSRDEQYF. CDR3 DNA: TGTGCCAGCAGTTTATCTTCTCGGGACGAGCAGTACTTC.

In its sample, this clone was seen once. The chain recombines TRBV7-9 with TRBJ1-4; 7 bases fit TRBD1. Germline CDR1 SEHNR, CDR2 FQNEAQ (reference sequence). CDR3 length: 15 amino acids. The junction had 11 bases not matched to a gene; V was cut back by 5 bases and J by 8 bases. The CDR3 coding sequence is TGTGCCAGCAGCCAGTCGGGGCAGGGGGACGAAAAACTGTTTTTT. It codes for CASSQSGQGDEKLFF.

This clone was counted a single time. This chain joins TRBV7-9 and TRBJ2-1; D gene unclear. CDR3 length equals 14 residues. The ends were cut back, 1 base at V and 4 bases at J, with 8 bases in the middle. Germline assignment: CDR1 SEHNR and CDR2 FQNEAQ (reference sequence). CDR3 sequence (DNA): TGTGCCAGCAGCTTAGGTGGGGTTTACAATGAGCAGTTCTTC. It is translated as CASSLGGVYNEQFF.